This is a list of T cell receptor beta chains from one sample in a study of T cell changes during pregnancy in multiple sclerosis. TCRdb's table, derived via immunoSEQ multiplex PCR, lists solely in-frame clones and lacks some. There are 39,000 or so clones in the sample; around 90% occur only once, and about 0.4% lies in the top ten. Sequences were derived from CD4+ T cells from peripheral blood mononuclear cells, sampled after pregnancy. All receptors come from a female donor in good health, enrolled as a control in a pregnancy study. The CDR3 runs from the conserved cysteine through the conserved F or W. D genes are given only for firm matches. The size of a clone is reported for some rows only, either as once, few or many, or as a class for expanded clones.

>TRBJ1-1|TRBV29-1|.|.
CSVLGEGHPYTEAFF
TGCAGCGTTCTGGGCGAGGGCCACCCCTACACCGAAGCTTTCTTT
>TRBJ2-1|TRBV6-5|.|.
CASSYRETYNEQFF
TGTGCCAGCAGTTATAGGGAGACCTACAATGAGCAGTTCTTC
>TRBJ2-7|TRBV7-2|.|.
CASGTGLLYEQYF
TGTGCCAGCGGGACTGGTTTGCTCTACGAGCAGTACTTC
>TRBJ1-1|TRBV18|.|.
CASSRGQTEAFF
TGTGCCAGCTCAAGGGGTCAAACTGAAGCTTTCTTT
>TRBJ2-4|TRBV6-4|.|.
CASSDGSGNIQYF
TGTGCCAGCAGTGACGGTAGCGGAAACATTCAGTACTTC
>TRBJ1-6|TRBV2|.|.
CASSPTTGSWNSPLHF
TGTGCCAGCAGCCCGACCACAGGGTCTTGGAATTCACCCCTCCACTTT
>TRBJ2-5|TRBV7-9|.|TRBD2
CASSLRLADPQETQYF
TGTGCCAGCAGCTTAAGGCTAGCGGACCCCCAAGAGACCCAGTACTTC
>TRBJ2-5|TRBV9|.|.
CASARTTLLRETQYF
TGTGCCAGCGCCCGGACTACCTTGTTGCGAGAGACCCAGTACTTC
>TRBJ2-1|TRBV5-1|.|TRBD2
CASSFLAGYNEQFF
TGCGCCAGCAGCTTTCTAGCGGGATACAATGAGCAGTTCTTC
>TRBJ1-6|TRBV15|.|TRBD1
CATSNPGQGNSPLHF
TGTGCCACCAGCAACCCGGGACAGGGAAATTCACCCCTCCACTTT
>TRBJ2-7|TRBV19|.|TRBD1
CASRRDRGTYEQYF
TGTGCCAGTAGGAGGGACAGGGGGACCTACGAGCAGTACTTC
>TRBJ1-1|TRBV6-5|.|TRBD1
CASRSGTGYSTEAFF
TGTGCCAGCAGATCCGGGACAGGGTACAGCACTGAAGCTTTCTTT
>TRBJ1-1|TRBV4-1|few|TRBD1
CASSPRGLTEAFF
TGCGCCAGCAGCCCCAGGGGGCTCACTGAAGCTTTCTTT
>TRBJ1-4|TRBV30|.|.
CAWGREGRGREKLFF
TGTGCCTGGGGGAGGGAGGGCAGGGGTAGGGAAAAACTGTTTTTT
>TRBJ1-4|TRBV7-9|.|TRBD1
CASSSSPGGGEKLFF
TGTGCCAGCAGCAGTTCGCCAGGGGGCGGTGAAAAACTGTTTTTT
>TRBJ1-1|TRBV19|.|.
CASITTLGDTEAFF
TGTGCCAGTATTACAACGCTCGGGGACACTGAAGCTTTCTTT
>TRBJ1-6|TRBV6-6|.|.
CASSAPGGTFNSPLHF
TGTGCCAGCAGCGCTCCGGGGGGCACCTTTAATTCACCCCTCCACTTT
>TRBJ2-2|TRBV6-5|once|TRBD2
CASSLAGGRVTGELFF
TGTGCCAGCAGTTTAGCGGGAGGGCGAGTCACCGGGGAGCTGTTTTTT
>TRBJ2-2|TRBV7-2|.|TRBD2
CASRKGLAGGELFF
TGTGCCAGCAGAAAGGGACTAGCTGGCGGGGAGCTGTTTTTT
>TRBJ1-1|TRBV7-2|.|TRBD1
CASSLGAGTGEAFF
TGTGCCAGCAGCTTAGGGGCCGGGACAGGAGAAGCTTTCTTT
>TRBJ2-7|TRBV11-2|.|.
CASSLGGPYEQYF
TGTGCCAGCAGCTTAGGTGGGCCCTACGAGCAGTACTTC
>TRBJ1-5|TRBV19|.|TRBD1
CASSMSGGVSNQPQHF
TGTGCCAGTAGTATGTCAGGGGGCGTAAGCAATCAGCCCCAGCATTTT
>TRBJ2-7|TRBV5-1|.|TRBD1
CASSLAGTASYEQYF
TGCGCCAGCAGCTTGGCCGGGACAGCCTCCTACGAGCAGTACTTC
>TRBJ2-7|TRBV6-5|.|TRBD1
CASSERTGSYEQYF
TGTGCCAGCAGTGAAAGGACAGGATCCTACGAGCAGTACTTC
>TRBJ1-1|TRBV5-1|.|.
CASSLGGNTEAFF
TGCGCCAGCAGCTTGGGAGGGAACACTGAAGCTTTCTTT
>TRBJ1-4|TRBV7-2|.|.
CASSLERGEKLFF
TGTGCCAGCAGCTTAGAAAGGGGGGAAAAACTGTTTTTT
>TRBJ1-4|TRBV2|.|TRBD1
CASSEWTGGGEKLFF
TGTGCCAGCAGTGAATGGACAGGGGGCGGTGAAAAACTGTTTTTT
>TRBJ1-1|TRBV25-1|once|.
CASSEIGGQEAFF
TGTGCCAGCAGTGAAATCGGGGGGCAAGAAGCTTTCTTT
>TRBJ2-5|TRBV7-2|.|.
CASSLVWGVRETQYF
TGTGCCAGCAGCTTAGTTTGGGGGGTACGAGAGACCCAGTACTTC
>TRBJ1-2|TRBV9|.|.
CASSGGGALGYTF
TGTGCCAGCAGTGGAGGCGGGGCGCTCGGCTACACCTTC
>TRBJ2-2|TRBV9|.|.
CASTAPLGASNTGELFF
TGTGCCAGCACCGCCCCGTTGGGGGCCTCGAACACCGGGGAGCTGTTTTTT
>TRBJ2-7|TRBV6-6|once|TRBD1
CASSYSSWDRESEQYF
TGTGCCAGCAGTTACTCGAGTTGGGACAGGGAATCAGAGCAGTACTTC
>TRBJ2-7|TRBV5-1|.|TRBD2
CASSLAPGGGAYEQYF
TGCGCCAGCAGCTTGGCCCCGGGGGGGGGAGCCTACGAGCAGTACTTC
>TRBJ2-7|TRBV6-1|.|.
CASSDGSRVPYEQYF
TGTGCCAGCAGTGATGGGAGTAGGGTTCCGTACGAGCAGTACTTC
>TRBJ2-7|TRBV9|.|.
CASSVGDFPGEQYF
TGTGCCAGCAGCGTAGGGGACTTCCCCGGGGAGCAGTACTTC
>TRBJ1-1|TRBV6-6|.|TRBD1
CASSDRGREAFF
TGTGCCAGCAGTGACAGGGGGCGGGAAGCTTTCTTT
>TRBJ2-2|TRBV9|.|.
CASSEEGPGRTGELFF
TGTGCCAGCAGCGAGGAGGGCCCGGGAAGAACCGGGGAGCTGTTTTTT
>TRBJ2-1|TRBV5-4|once|.
CASTRGAKDEQFF
TGTGCCAGCACCCGAGGAGCGAAGGATGAGCAGTTCTTC
>TRBJ2-7|TRBV25-1|.|.
CASTMSGSYEQYF
TGTGCCAGCACGATGAGCGGATCCTACGAGCAGTACTTC
>TRBJ2-2|TRBV18|.|TRBD2
CASSPPSGGSGTGELFF
TGTGCCAGCTCACCACCTAGCGGGGGATCGGGCACCGGGGAGCTGTTTTTT
>TRBJ1-4|TRBV6-6|.|.
CASSRTITYEEKLFF
TGTGCCAGCAGTCGAACCATTACGTATGAGGAAAAACTGTTTTTT
>TRBJ2-3|TRBV7-2|.|TRBD2
CASSFYERGSDTQYF
TGTGCCAGCAGCTTTTACGAGCGGGGGTCAGATACGCAGTATTTT
>TRBJ1-3|TRBV25-1|.|.
CASEIAGVGNTIYF
TGTGCCAGCGAAATAGCAGGGGTGGGCAACACCATATATTTT
>TRBJ1-2|TRBV5-3|once|TRBD1
CARSLHSGTGYGYTF
TGTGCCAGAAGCTTGCATTCCGGGACAGGGTATGGCTACACCTTC
>TRBJ1-6|TRBV27|.|TRBD1
CASSFRGQVMDSPLHF
TGTGCCAGCAGTTTCCGGGGACAGGTCATGGATTCACCCCTCCACTTT
>TRBJ1-5|TRBV29-1|few|.
CSVEGQRPYSNQPQHF
TGCAGCGTTGAAGGGCAGCGACCTTATAGCAATCAGCCCCAGCATTTT
>TRBJ1-1|TRBV19|.|.
CASSGGYTEAFF
TGTGCCAGTAGTGGGGGGTACACTGAAGCTTTCTTT
>TRBJ1-2|TRBV9|.|.
CASSVGLGLDYGYTF
TGTGCCAGCAGCGTAGGACTGGGTTTGGACTATGGCTACACCTTC
>TRBJ1-5|TRBV18|.|TRBD1
CASSLGTGGQPQHF
TGTGCCAGCTCCCTCGGGACAGGAGGGCAGCCCCAGCATTTT
>TRBJ1-1|TRBV5-4|once|TRBD1
CASSGTGTGNTEAFF
TGTGCCAGCAGCGGTACCGGGACAGGGAACACTGAAGCTTTCTTT
>TRBJ1-4|TRBV6-1|.|TRBD1
CASSGGTGRNEKLFF
TGTGCCAGCAGTGGCGGGACAGGTAGAAATGAAAAACTGTTTTTT
>TRBJ2-1|TRBV7-9|.|TRBD1
CASSLGRLRQGEGEQFF
TGTGCCAGCAGCTTAGGAAGGCTTAGACAGGGGGAGGGGGAGCAGTTCTTC
>TRBJ2-1|TRBV7-6|.|TRBD2
CASRSSGSSYNEQFF
TGTGCCAGCAGGTCTAGCGGGAGCTCCTACAATGAGCAGTTCTTC
>TRBJ1-2|TRBV5-1|once|.
CASSLVPGNYGYTF
TGCGCCAGCAGCTTGGTTCCGGGTAACTATGGCTACACCTTC
>TRBJ1-4|TRBV4-1|few|TRBD1
CASSQPGQKNEKLFF
TGCGCCAGCAGCCAACCGGGACAGAAGAATGAAAAACTGTTTTTT
>TRBJ2-1|TRBV5-4|.|TRBD2
CASSPEVLAGYNEQFF
TGTGCCAGCAGCCCGGAAGTCCTAGCGGGCTACAATGAGCAGTTCTTC
>TRBJ1-1|TRBV2|.|TRBD1
CASSDLQGRTEAFF
TGTGCCAGCAGTGATCTACAGGGGCGGACTGAAGCTTTCTTT
>TRBJ2-5|TRBV27|once|.
CASSTLGANQETQYF
TGTGCCAGCTCCACTCTGGGGGCCAACCAAGAGACCCAGTACTTC